This paragraph covers one TCR beta chain sequence. Its antigen target is currently unknown. Base-call qualities are not available, and no considerably larger clone is one nucleotide away. This record comes from a study of cytomegalovirus exposure and HLA in healthy donors (dated by TCRdb to about 2017). For the study in its entirety: According to an earlier analysis of 587 of the donors, 150 million to 200 million T cells yielded 95 million to 140 million unique TCR beta sequences and 276 Gb of sequence data. An early release that covered fewer than 750 HLA-typed donors contained around 300 gigabases of sequencing data and tens of millions of unique TCR sequences. Of the approximately 370 genotyped donors, roughly 80% were placed in the genetic ancestry cluster associated with self-reported Caucasian donors. The study was designed to test whether signatures of past pathogen exposure could be identified by cataloging public T cell receptors. The T cell repertoires of roughly 660 subjects were profiled by immunosequencing and related to cytomegalovirus serostatus. In addition to the first cohort of hundreds of subjects, a separate validation cohort of around 110 different subjects was used. The study combined high-throughput TCR immunosequencing, statistical association of individual TCRs with disease status, and machine learning to predict cytomegalovirus infection status. In a later analysis, previously published TCR beta repertoires from about 640 donors were re-analyzed and high-resolution HLA genotyping was added so that TCR occurrence patterns could be studied. In the later analysis, no new phenotypic data were used to find candidate immune exposures; instead, reliance was placed on TCR beta sequences and their occurrence across donors. An earlier analysis of roughly 580 of the donors used high-throughput TCR beta sequencing to judge whether each TCR beta V gene segment behaved as functional or pseudogenic. Alongside the repertoire data, information on donor age, sex, ethnicity and CMV serostatus was compiled. In a later genetic analysis, genome-wide SNP genotypes for about 65% of the 666 donors were used, and that subset was treated as a discovery cohort. Every discovery cohort repertoire had been produced on one sequencing platform. HLA typing covered class I and class II loci at four-digit resolution. Typing coverage varied by locus: roughly 629-630 donors for A, B, C, DRB1 and DQB1; 522 for DQA1; some 610 for DPA1; 450 to 480 for DPB1. Roughly 5 DR-DQ haplotypes were handled as single units for association and clustering, since linkage in the cohort was strong. Across some 400 genotyped donors of the cohort, an average of approximately 220,000 unique TCR beta nucleotide sequences per donor were sequenced, and approximately 17% of those sequences were non-productive.

What the study reported, not specific to this receptor: Three of the identified cytomegalovirus-associated TCR beta chains were confirmed in vitro to be specific for cytomegalovirus antigens. According to a later genetic analysis, donors in an Asian-associated ancestry cluster had fewer N-insertions in productive TCRs than the approximately 700-donor mean. When HLA alleles, especially DR and DQ, strongly co-occurred, TCR associations were difficult to assign to individual alleles. In a later analysis, several top co-occurrence clusters were reported to appear linked to parvovirus B19, influenza, CMV and Epstein-Barr virus. A later analysis found that most CMV-associated TCR beta chains appeared HLA-restricted, with HLA associations seemingly driven largely by CMV exposure. In a later genetic analysis, a missense DCLRE1C variant was associated with V-gene and J-gene trimming of TCR beta chains, and the association was replicated in an independent cohort. The cohort was sequenced for TCR beta chains only, and without alpha or paired-chain data the features that could be detected were limited. HLA typing was unavailable for some donors at each locus, so association tests used only the typed subset. According to the authors, the approach could potentially be generalized to other disease states and immunological phenotypes. A further reported finding was that TCR beta sequences accurately predicted the HLA-A and HLA-B alleles for most subjects in the first cohort. The sequencing pipeline was judged likely to have produced a cluster of highly shared sequence variants as a technical artifact. Correlated functional status among segregating V segments might reflect linkage disequilibrium, but an unknown experimental factor could not be ruled out. The classifier was reported to diagnose cytomegalovirus status with high specificity and sensitivity in both the original cohort and the validation cohort. An earlier analysis of around 540 of the donors showed that most TCR beta V segments appeared in productive rearrangements either about 90% or about 30% of the time, which broadly matched IMGT annotations. A later analysis found that TCR association rates varied across HLA loci, with DRB1 alleles showing the most associated TCRs and HLA-C alleles the fewest. CMV serostatus was the only immune exposure information available for the cohort. Approximately 16 rarely observed V segments, including chromosome 9 orphons, were excluded from the earlier analysis of some 590 of the donors because counts were too low. In the study, about 150 TCR beta chains were listed as associated with cytomegalovirus. While some public TCRs were present in many individuals, most TCR sequences turned up only very rarely across donors. A later analysis found that HLA-associated TCR beta chains were more clonally expanded and had lower generation probabilities than equally common non-associated chains. Sequencing depth was assumed to be roughly uniform across donors in the presence/absence analyses, though that assumption may not hold. Specific HLA alleles were associated with more than 15,000 TCR beta sequences at a false discovery rate of 0.05 in a later analysis.

The cohort was made up of under 800 healthy bone marrow donors. Cohort members were all nominally healthy when sampled, although unrecorded immune exposures were likely present. The donor tested CMV seronegative and was one of the 352 seronegative cohort members. Each donor provided a peripheral blood sample, and peripheral blood mononuclear cells were used for TCR beta sequencing. The Qiagen DNeasy Blood Extraction Kit was used to extract genomic DNA from the blood cell samples. The method behind the library was the immunoSEQ multiplex PCR assay. For the multiplex PCR, a mixture combining 60 forward primers for TCR Vbeta segments and 13 reverse primers for TCR Jbeta segments was used. A multiplex PCR assay on genomic DNA amplified the CDR3 region of rearranged TCR beta genes. Amplified TCR beta libraries were sequenced as 87-base-pair reads on the Illumina HiSeq System. The source study handled its data this way. A later analysis counted tens of millions of unique TCR beta chains across the 650 to 700 repertoires, and some 11 million of these chains were shared by at least two donors. A nearest-neighbor algorithm error-corrected the raw reads and collapsed the reads into unique sequences, merging closely related sequences to remove PCR and sequencing errors. CDR3 sequences were aligned to IMGT reference sequences to assign V, D and J gene segments. For a sequence to be retained, a match of at least six nucleotides was required to both a V gene segment and a J gene segment. Rearrangements were classified as productive when the CDR3 lacked stop codons and remained in frame with V and J, and all other rearrangements were classified as non-productive. CDR3 was defined according to IMGT convention as the region running from the second conserved V-encoded cysteine to the conserved J-encoded phenylalanine. In an earlier analysis of approximately 590 of the donors, sequences lacking an unambiguous match to a single V gene segment were excluded. An earlier analysis of some 610 of the donors called V segments functional above 56.7% productive rearrangements and segregating when the between-donor standard deviation exceeded 5%. To diagnose cytomegalovirus status from the catalog of TCR beta chain sequences, a statistical classification framework was built. In a later analysis, V and J genes were assigned by comparing TCR nucleotide sequences against IMGT/GENE-DB human TR gene sequences. In a later analysis, CDR3 sequences and most-parsimonious VDJ recombination scenarios were assigned using the TCRdist pipeline. A later analysis defined each TCR beta chain by its CDR3 amino acid sequence plus V-gene family, and excluded reads lacking a unique V-gene family. As a way to deal with suspected cross-contamination and a sequencing artifact, a later analysis dropped approximately 590 nucleotide sequences that were highly shared and had low generation probability. In a later analysis, a clonal expansion index for each public chain was calculated from normalized within-repertoire ranks of inferred template counts. In a later analysis, generation probabilities were computed with a VDJ recombination model fitted to out-of-frame rearrangements, and the resulting probabilities were checked against IGoR. Hypergeometric tests were used in a later analysis to score TCR-TCR, TCR-HLA and TCR-CMV co-occurrence, with a repertoire-size bias correction applied to the TCR pairs. To estimate false discovery rates, a later analysis permuted the HLA or CMV assignments 20 times. In a later analysis, co-occurring TCRs were grouped using DBSCAN, with TCRdist sequence similarity added in when clustering inside HLA-allele-positive subsets. Co-occurrence clustering excluded repertoires with fewer than 30,000 or more than 120,000 public chains, plus five with anomalous nucleotide sharing. As stored in TCRdb, this immuneACCESS dataset retains in-frame rearrangements with V and J assigned. A fraction of the clones does not appear; measured against another copy, unresolved V genes explain less than half of the discrepancy, and the remainder lacks a known reason. That table gives V, J and clone size, and the DNA gave D and trimming. Present in this sample are under 200,000 clones, 86% of which were seen just once. The leading ten clones occupy under 2% of the sample.

The material sequenced was PBMCs. The TCR comes from a woman between 18 and 29 years old in good health and CMV-seronegative.

The sequenced DNA: TGCAGCGTTGGAGGGTTAGGAGGAAACACCATATATTTT. Its protein is CSVGGLGGNTIYF. The chain is made from TRBV29-1 and TRBJ1-3, with the D gene too uncertain to name. As encoded in the germline V gene, CDR1 is SQVTM while CDR2 is ANQGSEA. The CDR3, cysteine through phenylalanine, is 13 amino acids long. Only the CDR3 portion is preserved as DNA: 39 bases, with reading frame beginning at the first base. V loses 4 bases of germline sequence and J loses 4 bases, and the interval between the two ends is 11 bases.